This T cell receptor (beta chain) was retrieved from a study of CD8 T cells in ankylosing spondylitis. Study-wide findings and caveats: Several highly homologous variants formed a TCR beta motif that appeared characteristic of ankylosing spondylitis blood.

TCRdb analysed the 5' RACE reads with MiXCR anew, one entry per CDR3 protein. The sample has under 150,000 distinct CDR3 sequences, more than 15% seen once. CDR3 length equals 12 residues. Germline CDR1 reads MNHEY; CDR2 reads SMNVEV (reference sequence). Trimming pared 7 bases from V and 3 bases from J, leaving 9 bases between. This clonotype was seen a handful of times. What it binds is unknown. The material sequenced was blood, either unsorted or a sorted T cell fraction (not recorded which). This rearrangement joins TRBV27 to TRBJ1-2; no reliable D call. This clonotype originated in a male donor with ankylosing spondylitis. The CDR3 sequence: CASKGADYGYTF. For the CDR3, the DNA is TGTGCCAGCAAGGGAGCCGACTATGGCTACACCTTC.